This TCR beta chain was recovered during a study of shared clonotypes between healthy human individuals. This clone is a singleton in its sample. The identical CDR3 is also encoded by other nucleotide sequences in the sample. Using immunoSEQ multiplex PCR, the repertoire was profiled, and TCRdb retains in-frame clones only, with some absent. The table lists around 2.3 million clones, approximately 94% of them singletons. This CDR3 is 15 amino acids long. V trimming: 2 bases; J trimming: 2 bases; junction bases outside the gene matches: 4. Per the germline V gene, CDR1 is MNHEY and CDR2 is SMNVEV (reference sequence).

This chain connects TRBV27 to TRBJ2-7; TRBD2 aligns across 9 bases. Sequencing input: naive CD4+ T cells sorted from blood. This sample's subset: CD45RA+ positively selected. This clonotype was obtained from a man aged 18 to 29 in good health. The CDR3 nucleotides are TGTGCCAGCAGTTTAGAGGCGGGAGGGACCTACGAGCAGTACTTC. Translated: CASSLEAGGTYEQYF.